These 24 T cell receptor beta chains share one sample of origin, sequenced in a study of human T cells and chemical hapten exposure. Time point: pre-sensitization, week 0. Regarding treatment: therapeutic diphenylcyclopropenone sensitization with weekly scalp DPC. MiXCR was run by TCRdb on the RACE reads, yielding one entry per CDR3 protein. This table has under 200,000 distinct CDR3 sequences, around 30% appearing once. The sample in question was whole blood, obtained in connection with sensitization to the hapten diphenylcyclopropenone (DPC). The receptors derive from a woman aged 30 to 39 with alopecia areata. Some clones in this sample may be carry-over from other donors' samples.

The chain couples TRBV6-2 or TRBV6-3 to TRBJ1-5, with a tentative D call TRBD1 (5 bases). Trimming stripped 4 bases from V and 1 base from J, with 11 bases between. This CDR3 is built from 15 residues. Germline CDR1 reads MNHEY; CDR2 reads SVGEGT. CDR3 sequence (DNA): TGTGCCAGCAGTTGGGGACCGGTAAGCAATCAGCCCCAGCATTTT. It specifies CASSWGPVSNQPQHF.

This clonotype was recorded a few times. The V call is TRBV28, the J call TRBJ1-4; a possible D gene is TRBD1 (5 bases). V lost 5 bases to trimming and J lost 8 bases, with 18 bases between them. The CDR3 loop spans 15 amino acids. CDR1 and CDR2 (germline): MDHEN, SYDVKM. CDR3 DNA sequence: TGTGCCAGCAGTGACTACGGGACGAACGGGGAAAAACTGTTTTTT. This sequence encodes CASSDYGTNGEKLFF. Using reference TRBV28 and TRBJ1-4 for the parts outside the CDR3, the full variable domain is DVKVTQSSRYLVKRTGEKVFLECVQDMDHENMFWYRQDPGLGLRLIYFSYDVKMKEKGDIPEGYSVSREKKERFSLILESASTNQTSMYLCASSDYGTNGEKLFFGSGTQLSVL.

The chain links TRBV20-1 to TRBJ2-7; 7 bases line up with TRBD1. Unmatched junction bases numbered 15, after V lost 4 bases and J lost 6 bases. This CDR3 has 15 amino acids. In germline, CDR1 is DFQATT, CDR2 SNEGSKA (reference sequence). The CDR3 is CSATNRGSAVSEQYF. In nucleotides, the CDR3 is TGCAGTGCTACGAACAGGGGTTCAGCTGTGAGCGAGCAGTACTTC.

This sequence joins TRBV21-1 and TRBJ1-3; TRBD1 is the table's D call, not checked against the DNA. TRBV21-1 is designated a pseudogene. This CDR3 region has 16 residues. In nucleotides, the CDR3 is TGTGCCAGCAGCCCATCAAGTCAGGGATCTGGAAACACCATATATTTT. It codes for CASSPSSQGSGNTIYF.

This clonotype has a handful of counts. This rearrangement joins TRBV29-1 to TRBJ2-3, with TRBD1 matching 7 bases. The CDR3 has 14 residues. Looked up from germline, CDR1 is SQVTM and CDR2 is ANQGSEA. The junction had 9 bases not matched to a gene; V was cut back by 6 bases and J by 3 bases. The CDR3 coding sequence is TGCAGCGTAACCGGGACAGCGAAGACAGATACGCAGTATTTT. Encoded protein: CSVTGTAKTDTQYF.

This chain joins TRBV9 and TRBJ1-1; D remains ambiguous. The V gene's germline CDR1 is SGDLS and CDR2 YYNGEE. V was shortened by 0 bases and J by 1 base, with 4 bases between the two germline ends. The CDR3 totals 13 residues. The CDR3 protein is CASSVVRNTEAFF. The DNA of the CDR3 is TGTGCCAGCAGCGTAGTGAGGAACACTGAAGCTTTCTTT. The full variable domain, completed using reference TRBV9 and TRBJ1-1, is DSGVTQTPKHLITATGQRVTLRCSPRSGDLSVYWYQQSLDQGLQFLIQYYNGEERAKGNILERFSAQQFPDLHSELNLSSLELGDSALYFCASSVVRNTEAFFGQGTRLTVV.

This clonotype occurred many times. The rearrangement links TRBV3-1 to TRBJ1-5, with D possibly being TRBD1 (6 bases). Trimming cost V 1 base and J 6 bases, with 13 bases left between them. The CDR3 is made up of 15 amino acids. The germline V gene has CDR1 LGHDT and CDR2 YNNKEL (reference sequence). The chain's CDR3 is CASSQGQTGFQPQHF. The CDR3 DNA follows: TGTGCCAGCAGCCAAGGACAAACAGGGTTTCAGCCCCAGCATTTT.

The V gene is TRBV28, the J gene TRBJ1-1, with D perhaps TRBD1 (5 bases). The CDR3 covers 13 residues. CDR1 and CDR2 (germline): MDHEN, SYDVKM. CDR3 sequence reads: CKVQESMNTEAFF. Written as DNA, the CDR3 is TGTAAGGTACAGGAGAGCATGAACACTGAAGCTTTCTTT.

The CDR3 DNA reads TGTGCCAGCAGTGACTGGGCTAGCGGGAGCTACGAGCAGTACTTC. Protein sequence: CASSDWASGSYEQYF. This chain joins TRBV2 and TRBJ2-7; TRBD2 agrees at 10 bases. Germline trimming cut 3 bases from V and 3 bases from J; bases unmatched to any gene: 5. The CDR3 has 15 residues. Germline CDR1 reads SNHLY; CDR2 reads FYNNEI.

This clonotype was counted only a few times. The chain links TRBV7-2 to TRBJ1-1; D remains ambiguous. Trimming took 4 bases from V and 6 from J, leaving 18 bases between them. The CDR3 covers 15 residues. Germline CDR1 SGHTA, CDR2 FQGNSA. CDR3 sequence reads: CASSSQKGRMSEAFF. The CDR3 region has the DNA TGTGCCAGCAGCTCCCAAAAGGGCAGGATGTCTGAAGCTTTCTTT. The entire variable domain, with the rest obtained from reference TRBV7-2 and TRBJ1-1, is as follows: GAGVSQSPSNKVTEKGKDVELRCDPISGHTALYWYRQSLGQGLEFLIYFQGNSAPDKSGLPSDRFSAERTGGSVSTLTIQRTQQEDSAVYLCASSSQKGRMSEAFFGQGTRLTVV.

This sequence joins TRBV11-1 and TRBJ2-2; TRBD2 agrees at 8 bases. Unmatched junction bases numbered 4, after V lost 1 base and J lost 0 bases. Germline values: CDR1 SGHAT, CDR2 FQDESV (reference sequence). The CDR3 covers 17 residues. The CDR3 sequence: CASSLGPTSANTGELFF. The CDR3 coding sequence is TGTGCCAGCAGCTTAGGTCCGACTAGCGCGAACACCGGGGAGCTGTTTTTT. The whole variable domain, filled in from reference TRBV11-1 and TRBJ2-2, reads EAEVAQSPRYKITEKSQAVAFWCDPISGHATLYWYRQILGQGPELLVQFQDESVVDDSQLPKDRFSAERLKGVDSTLKIQPAELGDSAMYLCASSLGPTSANTGELFFGEGSRLTVL.

This clonotype was counted at least ten times. This chain connects TRBV12-5 to TRBJ1-6; a weak D match, TRBD1 (5 bases). Trimming shortened V by 6 bases and J by 5 bases, and 14 bases separated the two germline ends. The CDR3 spans 15 residues. Germline V gene sequence: CDR1 LGHNT, CDR2 FRNRAP. CDR3 sequence reads: CASGGGTVDNSPLHF. CDR3 in DNA: TGTGCTAGTGGAGGTGGGACCGTTGATAATTCACCCCTCCACTTT.

V gene TRBV28 combines with J gene TRBJ2-7; 8 bases agree with TRBD1. V was clipped by 5 bases and J by 5 bases; unmatched bases: 11. Per germline, CDR1 MDHEN and CDR2 SYDVKM. CDR3 size: 15 residues. The DNA for the CDR3 is TGTGCCAGCAGTGCTCCGGCAGGGGGCAAGGACGAGCAGTACTTC. Translated: CASSAPAGGKDEQYF. Supplemented by reference TRBV28 and TRBJ2-7, the full variable domain reads DVKVTQSSRYLVKRTGEKVFLECVQDMDHENMFWYRQDPGLGLRLIYFSYDVKMKEKGDIPEGYSVSREKKERFSLILESASTNQTSMYLCASSAPAGGKDEQYFGPGTRLTVT.

The genes are TRBV20-1 and TRBJ1-2; 7 positions match TRBD1. With 6 bases clipped from V and 8 bases from J, the junction kept 12 bases outside the gene matches. Germline assignment: CDR1 DFQATT and CDR2 SNEGSKA (reference sequence). This CDR3 region has 13 residues. CDR3 region: CSAPGAGGGGYTF. The CDR3 nucleotides read TGCAGTGCACCGGGCGCAGGGGGAGGAGGCTACACCTTC.

This clonotype occurred many times. The V and J genes are TRBV29-1 and TRBJ1-1; maybe TRBD1 (5 bases). V was trimmed by 2 bases and J by 10 bases, leaving 11 bases between them. There are 11 residues in the CDR3. CDR1 is SQVTM, CDR2 ANQGSEA, per germline. The CDR3 loop is CSVELGDRAFF. The CDR3 DNA is TGCAGCGTTGAACTAGGGGACCGAGCTTTCTTT.

V is TRBV27 and J is TRBJ2-5; 8 bases agree with TRBD1. V was clipped by 6 bases and J by 3 bases; unmatched bases: 6. The V gene's germline CDR1 is MNHEY and CDR2 SMNVEV (reference sequence). There are 14 residues in the CDR3. The CDR3 reads CASSRQGQKETQYF. Written as DNA, the CDR3 is TGTGCCAGCAGCCGACAGGGGCAAAAAGAGACCCAGTACTTC.

The chain couples TRBV20-1 to TRBJ2-1; TRBD2 agrees at 14 bases. Germline V lookup: CDR1 DFQATT, CDR2 SNEGSKA (reference sequence). There are 16 residues in the CDR3. V lost 5 bases and J lost 8; bases outside the gene matches: 11. The CDR3 loop is CSAELGLAGALDEQFF. CDR3 bases: TGCAGTGCTGAGTTGGGACTAGCGGGAGCTCTCGATGAGCAGTTCTTC.

The genes are TRBV11-1 and TRBJ2-1, with TRBD2 identical over 9 bases. From germline, CDR1 is SGHAT and CDR2 FQDESV (reference sequence). V lost 5 bases, J lost 4 bases, and 3 bases stayed unmatched. The CDR3 has 14 residues. The CDR3 region has the DNA TGTGCCAGCAGCGCTAGCGGGGCTTACAATGAGCAGTTCTTC. Its translation: CASSASGAYNEQFF.

V is TRBV15 and J is TRBJ2-1, with D possibly matching TRBD1 (6 bases). Between the trimmed V and J ends, which lost 0 bases and 10 bases, there was a span of 10 bases. CDR1 LNHNV and CDR2 YYDKDF come from the germline V gene (reference sequence). CDR3 length: 13 amino acids. The CDR3 DNA reads TGTGCCACCAGCAGAGATCAGGACAGAGAGCAGTTCTTC. Its protein is CATSRDQDREQFF.

V usage is TRBV5-1 and J usage is TRBJ2-5; unclear D gene. CDR1 and CDR2 from the germline V gene are SGHRS and YFSETQ. The germline V and J ends were trimmed by 0 bases and 0 bases, with 12 bases remaining between them. This CDR3 spans 16 amino acids. For the CDR3, the DNA is TGCGCCAGCAGCTTGGCCGTTCAGCCAGACCAAGAGACCCAGTACTTC. Translated: CASSLAVQPDQETQYF.

In its sample, this clonotype was seen a few times. The gene calls are TRBV21-1 and TRBJ2-3. TRBV21-1 corresponds to a pseudogene. The CDR3 contains 12 residues. The DNA of the CDR3 is TGTGCCAGCATCGGAATCCCAGATACGCAGTATTTT. Amino acid sequence: CASIGIPDTQYF.

This clonotype was observed a few times. The V call is TRBV28, the J call TRBJ2-5, with D possibly matching TRBD2 (6 bases). The germline V and J ends were trimmed by 5 bases and 1 base, with 11 bases remaining between them. The CDR3 length is 14 residues. The germline V gene has CDR1 MDHEN and CDR2 SYDVKM. This CDR3 reads CASSPRGLQETQYF. CDR3 bases: TGTGCCAGCAGTCCCCGGGGACTCCAAGAGACCCAGTACTTC.

The J gene is TRBJ2-3, the V gene TRBV29-1; possibly TRBD2 for D (6 bases). CDR3 length equals 13 residues. Germline CDR1 reads SQVTM; CDR2 reads ANQGSEA. V lost 4 bases to trimming and J lost 6 bases, with 14 bases between them. CDR3 nucleotides: TGCAGCGTTGCCCCGACGGGAGCGGATACGCAGTATTTT. Protein product: CSVAPTGADTQYF.

This clonotype appeared a few times. In nucleotides, the CDR3 is TGTGCCACCAGCAGAGATCGTCCCCACCAAGAGACCCAGTACTTC. This gives the protein CATSRDRPHQETQYF. The chain couples TRBV15 to TRBJ2-5; D is ambiguous. V was shortened by 0 bases and J by 0 bases, with 8 bases between the two germline ends. Germline CDR1 and CDR2: LNHNV and YYDKDF (reference sequence). The CDR3 has 15 residues.